This T cell receptor beta chain stems from a study of blood T cell repertoires in COVID-19. Background on the study: COVID-19 samples, acute and convalescent, were from the United States, Italy and Spain.

As handled by the study authors: The assay estimated nucleated cells by amplifying reference gene primers. Sequencing was performed with immunoSEQ multiplex PCR; in TCRdb, only in-frame clones are kept and a portion is missing. V and J calls and clone size are those listed in that table; D and trimming were worked out from the DNA. Of a few hundred thousand clones listed, around 80% are singletons. The source material was peripheral blood. The clonotype comes from a human donor in a cohort sampled during active COVID-19.

CDR3 in DNA: TGCGCCAGCAGCGGCTGGGGTGAGGGAGGTTCACCCCTCCACTTT. Translating it yields CASSGWGEGGSPLHF. The rearrangement joins TRBV4-3 to TRBJ1-6, with D unresolved. The ends were cut back, 5 bases at V and 9 bases at J, with 17 bases in the middle. This CDR3 region has 15 residues. Germline V CDR1 and CDR2: LGHNA, YSLEER.